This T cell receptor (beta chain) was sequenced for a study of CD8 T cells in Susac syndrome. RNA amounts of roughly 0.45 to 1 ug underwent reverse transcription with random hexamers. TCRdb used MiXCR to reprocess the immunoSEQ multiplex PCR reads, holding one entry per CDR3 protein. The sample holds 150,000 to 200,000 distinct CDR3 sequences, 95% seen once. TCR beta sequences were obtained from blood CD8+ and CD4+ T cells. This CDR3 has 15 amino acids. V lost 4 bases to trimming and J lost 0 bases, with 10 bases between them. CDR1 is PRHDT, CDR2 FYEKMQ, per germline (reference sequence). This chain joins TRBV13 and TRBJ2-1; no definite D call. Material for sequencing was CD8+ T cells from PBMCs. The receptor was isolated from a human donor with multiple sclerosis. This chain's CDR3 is CASSSTLSSYNEQFF. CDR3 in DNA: TGTGCCAGCAGCTCGACTTTAAGCTCCTACAATGAGCAGTTCTTC.